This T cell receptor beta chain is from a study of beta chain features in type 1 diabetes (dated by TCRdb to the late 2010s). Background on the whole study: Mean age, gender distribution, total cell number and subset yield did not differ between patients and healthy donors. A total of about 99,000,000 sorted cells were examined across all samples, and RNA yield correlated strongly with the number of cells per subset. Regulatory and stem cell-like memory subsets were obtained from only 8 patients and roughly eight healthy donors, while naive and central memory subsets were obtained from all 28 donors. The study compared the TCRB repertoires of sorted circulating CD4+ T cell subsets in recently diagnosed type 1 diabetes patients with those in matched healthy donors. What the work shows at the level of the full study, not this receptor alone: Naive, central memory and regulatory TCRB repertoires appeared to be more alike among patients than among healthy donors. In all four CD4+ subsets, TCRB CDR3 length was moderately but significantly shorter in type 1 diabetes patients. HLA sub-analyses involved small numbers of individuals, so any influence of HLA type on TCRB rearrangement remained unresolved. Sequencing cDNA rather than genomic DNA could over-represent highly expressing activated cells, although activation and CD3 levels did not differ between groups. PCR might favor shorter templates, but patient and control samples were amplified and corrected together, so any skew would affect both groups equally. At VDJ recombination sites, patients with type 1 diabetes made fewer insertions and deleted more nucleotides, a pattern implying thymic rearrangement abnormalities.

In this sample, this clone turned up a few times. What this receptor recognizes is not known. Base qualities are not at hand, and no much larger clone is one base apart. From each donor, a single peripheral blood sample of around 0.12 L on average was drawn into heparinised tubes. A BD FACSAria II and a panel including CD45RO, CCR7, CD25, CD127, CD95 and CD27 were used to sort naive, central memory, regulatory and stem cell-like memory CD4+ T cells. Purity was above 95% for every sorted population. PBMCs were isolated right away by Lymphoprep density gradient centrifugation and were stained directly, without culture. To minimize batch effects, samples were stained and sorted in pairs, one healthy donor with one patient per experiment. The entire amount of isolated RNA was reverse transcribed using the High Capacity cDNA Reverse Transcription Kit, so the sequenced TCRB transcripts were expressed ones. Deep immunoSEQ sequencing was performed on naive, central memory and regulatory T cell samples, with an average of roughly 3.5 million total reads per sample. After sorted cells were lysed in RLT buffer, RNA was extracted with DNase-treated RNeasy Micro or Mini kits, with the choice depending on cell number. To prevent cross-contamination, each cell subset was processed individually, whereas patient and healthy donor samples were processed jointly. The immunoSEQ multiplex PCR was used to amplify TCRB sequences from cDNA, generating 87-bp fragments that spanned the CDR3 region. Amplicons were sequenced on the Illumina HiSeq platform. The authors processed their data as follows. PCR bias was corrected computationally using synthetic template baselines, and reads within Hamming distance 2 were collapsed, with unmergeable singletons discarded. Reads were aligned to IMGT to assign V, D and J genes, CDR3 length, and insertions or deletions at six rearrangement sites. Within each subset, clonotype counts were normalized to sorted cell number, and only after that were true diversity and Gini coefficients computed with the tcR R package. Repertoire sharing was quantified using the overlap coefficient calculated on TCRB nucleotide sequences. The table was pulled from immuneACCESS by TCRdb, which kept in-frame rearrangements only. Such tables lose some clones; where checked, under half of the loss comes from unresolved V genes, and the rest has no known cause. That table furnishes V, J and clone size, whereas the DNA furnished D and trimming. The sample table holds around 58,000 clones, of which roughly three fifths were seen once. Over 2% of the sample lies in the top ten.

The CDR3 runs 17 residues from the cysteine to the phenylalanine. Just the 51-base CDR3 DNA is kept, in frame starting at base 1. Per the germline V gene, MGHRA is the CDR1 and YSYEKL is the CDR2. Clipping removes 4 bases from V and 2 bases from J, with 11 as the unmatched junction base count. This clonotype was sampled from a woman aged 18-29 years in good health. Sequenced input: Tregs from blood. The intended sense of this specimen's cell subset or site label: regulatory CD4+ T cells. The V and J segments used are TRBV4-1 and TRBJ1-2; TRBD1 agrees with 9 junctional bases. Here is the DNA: TGCGCCAGCAGCCCTTCGGGACAGGGCTTATTCAACTATGGCTACACCTTC. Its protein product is CASSPSGQGLFNYGYTF.